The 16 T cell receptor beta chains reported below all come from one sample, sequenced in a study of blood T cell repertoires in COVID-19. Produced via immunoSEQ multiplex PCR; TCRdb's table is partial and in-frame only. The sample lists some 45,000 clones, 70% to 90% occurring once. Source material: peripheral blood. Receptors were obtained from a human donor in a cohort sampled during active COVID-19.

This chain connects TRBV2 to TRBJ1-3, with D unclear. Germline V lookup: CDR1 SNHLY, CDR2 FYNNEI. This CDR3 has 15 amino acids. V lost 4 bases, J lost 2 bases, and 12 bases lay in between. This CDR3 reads CASSAGQATGNTIYF. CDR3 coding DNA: TGTGCCAGCAGTGCCGGTCAGGCCACTGGAAACACCATATATTTT.

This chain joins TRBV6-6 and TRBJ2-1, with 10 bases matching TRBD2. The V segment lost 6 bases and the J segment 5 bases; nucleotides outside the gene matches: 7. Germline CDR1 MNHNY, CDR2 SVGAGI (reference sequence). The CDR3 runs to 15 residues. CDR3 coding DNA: TGTGCCAGCAGATTTAGCGGGGGGCTCCACAATGAGCAGTTCTTC. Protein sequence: CASRFSGGLHNEQFF.

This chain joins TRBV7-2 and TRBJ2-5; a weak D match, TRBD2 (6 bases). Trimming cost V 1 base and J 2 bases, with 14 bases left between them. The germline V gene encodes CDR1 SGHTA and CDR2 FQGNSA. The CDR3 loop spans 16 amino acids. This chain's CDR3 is CASSLDRGAGQETQYF. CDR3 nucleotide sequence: TGTGCCAGCAGCTTAGACCGAGGGGCGGGGCAAGAGACCCAGTACTTC.

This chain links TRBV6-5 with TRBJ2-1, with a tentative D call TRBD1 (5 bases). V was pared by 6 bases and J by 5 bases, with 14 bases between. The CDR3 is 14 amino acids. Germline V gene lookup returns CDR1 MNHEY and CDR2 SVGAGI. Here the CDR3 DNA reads TGTGCCAGCAGGGCCCCCCTGGGGCACAATGAGCAGTTCTTC. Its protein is CASRAPLGHNEQFF.

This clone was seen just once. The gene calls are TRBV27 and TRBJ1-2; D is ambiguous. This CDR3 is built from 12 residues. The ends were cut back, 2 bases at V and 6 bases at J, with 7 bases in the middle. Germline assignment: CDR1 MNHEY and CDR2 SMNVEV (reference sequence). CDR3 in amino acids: CASSLAGDGYTF. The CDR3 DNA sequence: TGTGCCAGCAGTTTAGCCGGGGATGGCTACACCTTC.

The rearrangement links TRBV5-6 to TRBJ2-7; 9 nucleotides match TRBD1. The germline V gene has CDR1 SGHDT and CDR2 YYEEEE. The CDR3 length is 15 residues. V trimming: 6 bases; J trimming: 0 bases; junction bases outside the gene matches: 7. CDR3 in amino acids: CASKMGQGGSYEQYF. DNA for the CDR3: TGTGCCAGCAAAATGGGACAGGGTGGCTCCTACGAGCAGTACTTC.

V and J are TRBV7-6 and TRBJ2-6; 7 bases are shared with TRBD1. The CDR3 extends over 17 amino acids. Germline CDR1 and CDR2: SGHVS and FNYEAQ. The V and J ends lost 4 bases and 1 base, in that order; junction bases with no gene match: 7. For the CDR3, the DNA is TGTGCCAGCAGCTCTCCGACAGGGCTATCTGGGGCCAACGTCCTGACTTTC. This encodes CASSSPTGLSGANVLTF.

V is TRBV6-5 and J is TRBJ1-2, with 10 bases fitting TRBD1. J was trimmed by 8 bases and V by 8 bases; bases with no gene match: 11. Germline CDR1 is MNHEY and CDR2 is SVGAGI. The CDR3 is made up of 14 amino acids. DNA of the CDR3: TGTGCCAGCGGGGACAGGGGAGCTGCGCGGGGCTACACCTTC. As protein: CASGDRGAARGYTF.

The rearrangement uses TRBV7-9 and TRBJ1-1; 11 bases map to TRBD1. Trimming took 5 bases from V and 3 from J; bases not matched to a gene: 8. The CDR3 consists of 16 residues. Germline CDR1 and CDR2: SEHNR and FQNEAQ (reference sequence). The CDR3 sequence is CASSDTDRGLDTEAFF. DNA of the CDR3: TGTGCCAGCAGCGACACGGACAGGGGGCTGGACACTGAAGCTTTCTTT.

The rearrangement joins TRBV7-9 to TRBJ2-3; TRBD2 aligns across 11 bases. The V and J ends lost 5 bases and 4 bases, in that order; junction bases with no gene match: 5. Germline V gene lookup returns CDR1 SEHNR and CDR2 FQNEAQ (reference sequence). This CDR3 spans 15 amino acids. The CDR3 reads CASSHLAGGADTQYF. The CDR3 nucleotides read TGTGCCAGCAGCCACCTAGCGGGGGGCGCAGATACGCAGTATTTT. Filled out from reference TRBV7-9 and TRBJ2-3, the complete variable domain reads DTGVSQNPRHKITKRGQNVTFRCDPISEHNRLYWYRQTLGQGPEFLTYFQNEAQLEKSRLLSDRFSAERPKGSFSTLEIQRTEQGDSAMYLCASSHLAGGADTQYFGPGTRLTVL.

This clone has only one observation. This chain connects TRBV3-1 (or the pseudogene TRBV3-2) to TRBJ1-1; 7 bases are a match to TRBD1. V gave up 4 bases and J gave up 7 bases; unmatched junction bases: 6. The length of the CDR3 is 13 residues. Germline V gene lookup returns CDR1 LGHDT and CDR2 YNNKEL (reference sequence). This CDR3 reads CASSLTGEVEAFF. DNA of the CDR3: TGTGCCAGCAGCCTAACAGGGGAAGTTGAAGCTTTCTTT.

As DNA, the CDR3 is TGTGCCTGGAGTGTACTGGGGGGGGCAACTAATGAAAAACTGTTTTTT. It codes for CAWSVLGGATNEKLFF. The gene calls are TRBV30 and TRBJ1-4; the D gene is possibly TRBD1 (5 bases). The CDR3 totals 16 residues. Trimming took off 0 bases at V and 0 bases at J, with 11 bases between the two ends. The germline V gene encodes CDR1 GTSNPN and CDR2 SVGIG (reference sequence).

CDR3 residues: CAWTSARVWAGGRNEQFF. The CDR3 nucleotides read TGTGCCTGGACGTCCGCCCGGGTGTGGGCGGGGGGGCGGAATGAGCAGTTCTTC. The chain recombines TRBV30 with TRBJ2-1, with 9 bases fitting TRBD2. From germline, CDR1 is GTSNPN and CDR2 SVGIG (reference sequence). V was clipped by 4 bases and J by 7 bases; unmatched bases: 20. This CDR3 comprises 18 residues. Full variable domain (remainder filled in from reference TRBV30 and TRBJ2-1): SQTIHQWPATLVQPVGSPLSLECTVEGTSNPNLYWYRQAAGRGLQLLFYSVGIGQISSEVPQNLSASRPQDRQFILSSKKLLLSDSGFYLCAWTSARVWAGGRNEQFFGPGTRLTVL.

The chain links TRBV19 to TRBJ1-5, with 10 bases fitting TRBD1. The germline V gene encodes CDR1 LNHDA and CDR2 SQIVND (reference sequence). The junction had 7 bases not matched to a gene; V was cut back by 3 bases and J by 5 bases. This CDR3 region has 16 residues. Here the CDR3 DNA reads TGTGCCAGTAGTATCCCGGGACAGGGGCTATATCAGCCCCAGCATTTT. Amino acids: CASSIPGQGLYQPQHF.

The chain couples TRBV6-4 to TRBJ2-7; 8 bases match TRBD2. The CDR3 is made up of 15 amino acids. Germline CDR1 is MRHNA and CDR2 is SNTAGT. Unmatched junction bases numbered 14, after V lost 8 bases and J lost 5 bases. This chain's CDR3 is CASASAAGGRNEQYF. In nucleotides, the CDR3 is TGTGCCAGCGCCTCCGCCGCGGGGGGCCGTAACGAGCAGTACTTC.

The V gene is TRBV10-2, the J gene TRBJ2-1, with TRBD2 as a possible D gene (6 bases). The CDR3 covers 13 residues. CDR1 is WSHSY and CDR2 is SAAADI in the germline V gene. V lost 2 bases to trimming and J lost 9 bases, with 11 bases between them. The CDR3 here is CASSERGGVEQFF. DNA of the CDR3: TGCGCCAGCAGTGAGCGTGGCGGGGTTGAGCAGTTCTTC.